These T cell receptor beta chains were read from a single sample in a study of blood T cell repertoires in COVID-19. The assay was immunoSEQ multiplex PCR, and TCRdb's table has in-frame clones only and misses some. Of about 180,000 clones in the sample, approximately 86% were seen once. Sample: peripheral blood. Every receptor here comes from an elderly woman with active or convalescent COVID-19. CDR3s include the opening cysteine and the closing phenylalanine or tryptophan. D genes are given only for firm matches. The size of a clone is reported for some rows only, either as once, few or many, or as a class for expanded clones.

J gene	V gene	clone size	D gene	CDR3 DNA	CDR3 protein
TRBJ1-2	TRBV28	once	-	TGTGCCAGCAGCCCCGGTGGGGGGGATGGCTACACCTTC	CASSPGGGDGYTF
TRBJ2-7	TRBV5-1	-	-	TGCGCCAGCAGCTTGGGTGACGGAGGGGTGTCTGAGCAGTACTTC	CASSLGDGGVSEQYF
TRBJ2-7	TRBV6-5	once	TRBD1	TGTGCCAGCATGGGGACAGGGCCCCACGAGCAGTACTTC	CASMGTGPHEQYF
TRBJ2-1	TRBV7-9	-	TRBD2	TGTGCCAGCAGCTCTTGGACTAGCAGGAGCTCCTACAATGAGCAGTTCTTC	CASSSWTSRSSYNEQFF
TRBJ2-7	TRBV5-1	-	-	TGCGCCAGCAGCTTGGATCTTTACGAGCAGTACTTC	CASSLDLYEQYF
TRBJ2-2	TRBV27	-	TRBD2	TGTGCCAGCAGTCTGACCGGGACTATCCCTACCGGGGAGCTGTTTTTT	CASSLTGTIPTGELFF
TRBJ1-1	TRBV5-1	-	-	TGCGCCAGCAGCTTCCTACAGGGTCTGGGTACTGAAGCTTTCTTT	CASSFLQGLGTEAFF
TRBJ1-2	TRBV7-9	-	-	TGTGCCAGCAGCTTACCAGGGAATGGCTACACCTTC	CASSLPGNGYTF
TRBJ1-1	TRBV29-1	-	-	TGCAGCGTTGAAGAACAGGATTACACTGAAGCTTTCTTT	CSVEEQDYTEAFF
TRBJ1-1	TRBV20-1	-	TRBD1	TGCAGTGCTAGTGGACAGGGGGCCACTGAAGCTTTCTTT	CSASGQGATEAFF
TRBJ2-3	TRBV7-9	-	-	TGTGCCAGCACCTGGGGGACTAGCACAGATACGCAGTATTTT	CASTWGTSTDTQYF
TRBJ2-1	TRBV11-2	-	TRBD1	TGTGCCAGCAGCTTAGGGACAGGGGGCTTTCGAGGGCAGTTCTTC	CASSLGTGGFRGQFF
TRBJ2-1	TRBV19	-	TRBD2	TGTGCCAGTGGAGGACTAGCGGGAGAATGGAATGAGCAGTTCTTC	CASGGLAGEWNEQFF
TRBJ2-7	TRBV3-1/TRBV3-2	-	TRBD2	TGTGCCAGCAGCCAATTAGCGGGGCTTTCCTACGAGCAGTACTTC	CASSQLAGLSYEQYF
TRBJ1-1	TRBV7-3	-	-	TGTGCCAGCAGCCAAGACAGCACCACTGAAGCTTTCTTT	CASSQDSTTEAFF
TRBJ2-2	TRBV5-1	once	-	TGCGCCAGCAGCACCTCCCCTAGAGGAGGGGCGAACACCGGGGAGCTGTTTTTT	CASSTSPRGGANTGELFF
TRBJ1-1	TRBV5-4	-	TRBD1	TGTGCCAGCACCTCCCGGGACAGCAAACTTATGAACACTGAAGCTTTCTTT	CASTSRDSKLMNTEAFF
TRBJ1-4	TRBV19	-	-	TGTGCCAGTAGTATGGGCAGCAATGAAAAACTGTTTTTT	CASSMGSNEKLFF
TRBJ2-1	TRBV19	-	TRBD1	TGTGCCAGTAGTTCTTGGACAGGGTACAATGAGCAGTTCTTC	CASSSWTGYNEQFF
TRBJ2-5	TRBV5-1	-	-	TGCGCCAGCCGACTTTACACGGGTCAAGAGACCCAGTACTTC	CASRLYTGQETQYF
TRBJ1-3	TRBV18	-	-	TGTGCCAGCTCACCAGCCTCAGGGCGACAAACCTCTGGAAACACCATATATTTT	CASSPASGRQTSGNTIYF
TRBJ2-1	TRBV5-1	-	TRBD1	TGCGCCAGCAGCTCCGGGACAGGGCGCAATGAGCAGTTCTTC	CASSSGTGRNEQFF
TRBJ2-7	TRBV5-1	-	-	TGCGCCAGCAGCCCTAAGGGGGCGCAGGTAGCGGGGAATACCTACGAGCAGTACTTC	CASSPKGAQVAGNTYEQYF
TRBJ1-4	TRBV25-1	-	-	TGTGCCAGCAAGCCCCCCGGGGTGGCTAATGAAAAACTGTTTTTT	CASKPPGVANEKLFF
TRBJ1-6	TRBV5-1	-	-	TGCGCCAGCAGCTTGGCCGAAGGATCGGGTTCCTATAATTCACCCCTCCACTTT	CASSLAEGSGSYNSPLHF
TRBJ2-6	TRBV5-5	-	TRBD2	TGTGCCAGCAGCTGGGGACTAGCGTCCTCCTCTGGGGCCAACGTCCTGACTTTC	CASSWGLASSSGANVLTF
TRBJ1-1	TRBV18	-	TRBD1	TGTGCCAGCTCAAGTGGACAGGCGGCTTTCTTT	CASSSGQAAFF
TRBJ2-1	TRBV3-1/TRBV3-2	-	-	TGTGCCAGCAGCCAAGAATCCTTGGGACTCAAGAAAAATGAGCAGTTCTTC	CASSQESLGLKKNEQFF
TRBJ1-5	TRBV3-1/TRBV3-2	-	TRBD1	TGTGCCAGCAGCCAAACGACAGGGGGCAATCAGCCCCAGCATTTT	CASSQTTGGNQPQHF
TRBJ2-1	TRBV18	-	-	TGTGCCAGCTCACTCTTAGGGACTGTTGCTGAGCAGTTCTTC	CASSLLGTVAEQFF
TRBJ2-3	TRBV18	-	TRBD2	TGTGCCAGCTCACCACCGACTAGCGGGAGGACTAGCACAGATACGCAGTATTTT	CASSPPTSGRTSTDTQYF
TRBJ1-1	TRBV9	-	-	TGTGCCAGCAGCGTAGACTCGGGAACATTCGAAGCTTTCTTT	CASSVDSGTFEAFF
TRBJ2-3	TRBV25-1	-	TRBD2	TGTGCCAGCAGCCCGGGACTAGCGGGGAGAATCAGCACAGATACGCAGTATTTT	CASSPGLAGRISTDTQYF
TRBJ1-5	TRBV19	-	-	TGTGCCAGTAGTAAGACAGTTTCTAATCAGCCCCAGCATTTT	CASSKTVSNQPQHF
TRBJ1-1	TRBV5-1	-	-	TGCGCCAGCAGCTTGGGGTCCAGGGCTACTGAAGCTTTCTTT	CASSLGSRATEAFF
TRBJ1-5	TRBV19	-	-	TGTGCCAGTAGCATGGGCCAGCCGCCCCAGCATTTT	CASSMGQPPQHF
TRBJ2-5	TRBV27	once	-	TGTGCCAGCAGTTTACTTCCCGGGACACTGAAAGAGACCCAGTACTTC	CASSLLPGTLKETQYF
TRBJ1-6	TRBV7-6	-	-	TGTGCCAGCAACCCGGGTTATGGTTCACCCCTCCACTTT	CASNPGYGSPLHF
TRBJ1-1	TRBV6-5	-	-	TGTGCCAGCAGTAATCGAGGGGGGAACACTGAAGCTTTCTTT	CASSNRGGNTEAFF
TRBJ1-3	TRBV5-6	-	-	TGTGCCAGCACCAAACAAGGAGCCTCTGGAAACACCATATATTTT	CASTKQGASGNTIYF